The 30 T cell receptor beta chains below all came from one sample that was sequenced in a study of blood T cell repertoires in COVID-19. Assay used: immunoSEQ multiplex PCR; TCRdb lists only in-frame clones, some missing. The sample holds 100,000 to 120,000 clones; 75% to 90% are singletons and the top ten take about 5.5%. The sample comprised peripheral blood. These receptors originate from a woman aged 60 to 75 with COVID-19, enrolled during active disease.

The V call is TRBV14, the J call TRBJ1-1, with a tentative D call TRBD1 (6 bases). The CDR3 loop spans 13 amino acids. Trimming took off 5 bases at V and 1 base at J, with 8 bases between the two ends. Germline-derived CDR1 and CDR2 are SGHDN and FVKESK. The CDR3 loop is CASSVQGNTEAFF. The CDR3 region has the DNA TGTGCCAGCAGCGTACAGGGGAACACTGAAGCTTTCTTT.

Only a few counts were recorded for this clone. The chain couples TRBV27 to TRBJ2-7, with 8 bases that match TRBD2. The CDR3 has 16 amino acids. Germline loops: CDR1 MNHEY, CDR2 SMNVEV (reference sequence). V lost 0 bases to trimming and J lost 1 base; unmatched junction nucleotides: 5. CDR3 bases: TGTGCCAGCAGTTTATCGGGGCGGGGGGCTTCCTACGAGCAGTACTTC. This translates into CASSLSGRGASYEQYF.

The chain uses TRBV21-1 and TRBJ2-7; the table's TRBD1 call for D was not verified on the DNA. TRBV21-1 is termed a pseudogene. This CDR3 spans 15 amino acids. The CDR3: CASSKTDRGPREQYF. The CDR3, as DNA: TGTGCCAGCAGCAAGACGGACAGGGGGCCTAGGGAGCAGTACTTC.

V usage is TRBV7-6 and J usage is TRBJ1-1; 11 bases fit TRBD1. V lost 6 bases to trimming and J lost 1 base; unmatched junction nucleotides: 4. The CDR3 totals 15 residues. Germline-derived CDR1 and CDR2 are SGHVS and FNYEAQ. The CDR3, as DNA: TGTGCCAGCAGTTACGGGACAGGGGGGAACACTGAAGCTTTCTTT. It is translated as CASSYGTGGNTEAFF.

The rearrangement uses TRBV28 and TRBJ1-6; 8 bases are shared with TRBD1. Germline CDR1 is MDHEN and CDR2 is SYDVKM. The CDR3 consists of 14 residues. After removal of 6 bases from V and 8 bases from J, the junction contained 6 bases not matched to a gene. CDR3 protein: CASRPDRVYSPLHF. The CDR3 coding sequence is TGTGCCAGCAGACCGGACAGGGTTTATTCACCCCTCCACTTT.

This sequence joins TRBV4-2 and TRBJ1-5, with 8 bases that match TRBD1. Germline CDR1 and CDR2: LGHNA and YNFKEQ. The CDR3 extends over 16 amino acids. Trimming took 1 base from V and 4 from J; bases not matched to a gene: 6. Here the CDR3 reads CASSQVQGALNQPQHF. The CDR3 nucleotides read TGTGCCAGCAGCCAAGTTCAGGGGGCGCTGAATCAGCCCCAGCATTTT.

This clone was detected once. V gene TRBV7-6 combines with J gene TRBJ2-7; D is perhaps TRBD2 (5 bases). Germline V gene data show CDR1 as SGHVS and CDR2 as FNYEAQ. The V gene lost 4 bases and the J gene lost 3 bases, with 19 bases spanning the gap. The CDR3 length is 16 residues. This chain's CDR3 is CASSYSGGRSSYEQYF. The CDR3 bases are TGTGCCAGCAGCTACTCGGGCGGGCGGAGTAGCTACGAGCAGTACTTC.

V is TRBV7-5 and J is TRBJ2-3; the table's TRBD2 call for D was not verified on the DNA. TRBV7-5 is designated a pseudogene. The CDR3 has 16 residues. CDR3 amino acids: CVRSLVILTAPDTQYF. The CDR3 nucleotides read TGTGTCAGAAGCTTAGTTATACTCACCGCTCCAGATACGCAGTATTTT.

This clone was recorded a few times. CDR3 sequence reads: CASSPQGLNTEAFF. CDR3 DNA sequence: TGCGCCAGCAGCCCCCAGGGTCTGAACACTGAAGCTTTCTTT. This rearrangement joins TRBV5-1 to TRBJ1-1; D might be TRBD1 (5 bases). V was pared by 4 bases and J by 0 bases, with 10 bases between. In germline, CDR1 is SGHRS, CDR2 YFSETQ. CDR3 length equals 14 residues.

For the CDR3, the DNA is TGTGCCAGCACCTGGACTAGCGGTTACAATGAGCAGTTCTTC. Protein sequence: CASTWTSGYNEQFF. The genes are TRBV6-5 and TRBJ2-1, with TRBD2 matching 10 bases. V dropped 7 bases and J dropped 4; count of bases not matched to a gene: 4. There are 14 residues in the CDR3. CDR1 and CDR2 (germline): MNHEY, SVGAGI.

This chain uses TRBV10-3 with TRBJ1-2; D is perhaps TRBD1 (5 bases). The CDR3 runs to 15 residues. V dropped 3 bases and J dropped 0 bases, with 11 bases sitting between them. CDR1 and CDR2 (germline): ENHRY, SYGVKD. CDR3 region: CAISDLDSPNYGYTF. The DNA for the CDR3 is TGTGCCATCAGTGATCTCGACAGCCCTAACTATGGCTACACCTTC.

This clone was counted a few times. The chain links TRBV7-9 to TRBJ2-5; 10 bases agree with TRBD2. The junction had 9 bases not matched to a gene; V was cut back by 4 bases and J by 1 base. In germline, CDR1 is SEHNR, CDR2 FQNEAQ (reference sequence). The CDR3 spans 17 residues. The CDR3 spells CASSSSPKRGGQETQYF. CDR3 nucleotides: TGTGCCAGCAGCTCCTCCCCGAAGCGGGGGGGCCAAGAGACCCAGTACTTC. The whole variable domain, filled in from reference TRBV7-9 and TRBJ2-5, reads DTGVSQNPRHKITKRGQNVTFRCDPISEHNRLYWYRQTLGQGPEFLTYFQNEAQLEKSRLLSDRFSAERPKGSFSTLEIQRTEQGDSAMYLCASSSSPKRGGQETQYFGPGTRLLVL.

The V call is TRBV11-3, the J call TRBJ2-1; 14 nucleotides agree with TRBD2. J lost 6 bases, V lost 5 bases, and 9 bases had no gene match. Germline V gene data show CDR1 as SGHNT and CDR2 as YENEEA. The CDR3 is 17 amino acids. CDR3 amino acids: CASSANTGTSGGNEQFF. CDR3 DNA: TGTGCCAGCAGCGCCAACACCGGGACTAGCGGGGGCAATGAGCAGTTCTTC.

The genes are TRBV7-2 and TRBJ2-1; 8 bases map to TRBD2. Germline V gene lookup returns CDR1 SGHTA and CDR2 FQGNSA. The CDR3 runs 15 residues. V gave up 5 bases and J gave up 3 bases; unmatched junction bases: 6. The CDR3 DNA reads TGTGCCAGCAGCCCCCGACGGGGGGGCTACAATGAGCAGTTCTTC. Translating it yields CASSPRRGGYNEQFF.

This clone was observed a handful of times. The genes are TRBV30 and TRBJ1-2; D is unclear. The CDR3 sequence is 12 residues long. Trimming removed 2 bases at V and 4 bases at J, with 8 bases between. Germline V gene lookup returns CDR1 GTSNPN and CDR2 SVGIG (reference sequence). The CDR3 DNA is TGTGCCTGGAGTCCGTCCTCCTATGGCTACACCTTC. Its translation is CAWSPSSYGYTF.

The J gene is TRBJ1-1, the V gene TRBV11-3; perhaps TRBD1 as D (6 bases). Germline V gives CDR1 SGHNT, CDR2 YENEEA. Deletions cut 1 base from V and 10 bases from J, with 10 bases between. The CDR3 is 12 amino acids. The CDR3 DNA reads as TGTGCCAGCAGCTTAGGTAGGGGGACAGCTTTCTTT. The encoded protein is CASSLGRGTAFF.

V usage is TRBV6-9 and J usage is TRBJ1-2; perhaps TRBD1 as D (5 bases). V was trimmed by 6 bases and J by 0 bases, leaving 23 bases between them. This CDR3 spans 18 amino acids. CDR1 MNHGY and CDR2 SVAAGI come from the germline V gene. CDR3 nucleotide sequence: TGTGCCAGCAGACCCCCGGGGGACCGGAATTTAGCTAACTATGGCTACACCTTC. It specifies CASRPPGDRNLANYGYTF.

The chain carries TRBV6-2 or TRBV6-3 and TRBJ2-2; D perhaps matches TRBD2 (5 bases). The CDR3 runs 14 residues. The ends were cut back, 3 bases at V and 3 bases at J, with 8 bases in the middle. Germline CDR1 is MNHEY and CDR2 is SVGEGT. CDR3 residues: CASSYRGYTGELFF. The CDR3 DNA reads TGTGCCAGCAGTTATCGGGGATACACCGGGGAGCTGTTTTTT.

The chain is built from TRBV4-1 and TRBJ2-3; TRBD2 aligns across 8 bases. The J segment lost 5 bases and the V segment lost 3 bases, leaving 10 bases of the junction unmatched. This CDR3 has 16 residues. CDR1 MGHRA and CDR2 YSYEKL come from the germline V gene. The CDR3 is CASSHQAGDGIDTQYF. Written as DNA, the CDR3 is TGCGCCAGCAGCCACCAAGCGGGGGATGGTATAGATACGCAGTATTTT.

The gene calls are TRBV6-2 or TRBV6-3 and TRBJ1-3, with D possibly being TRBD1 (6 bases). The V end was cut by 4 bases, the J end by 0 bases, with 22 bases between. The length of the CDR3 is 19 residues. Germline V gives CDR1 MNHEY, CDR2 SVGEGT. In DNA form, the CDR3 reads TGTGCCAGCAGTTCCCCCGGACAGATTATTGCCTTCTCTGGAAACACCATATATTTT. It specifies CASSSPGQIIAFSGNTIYF.

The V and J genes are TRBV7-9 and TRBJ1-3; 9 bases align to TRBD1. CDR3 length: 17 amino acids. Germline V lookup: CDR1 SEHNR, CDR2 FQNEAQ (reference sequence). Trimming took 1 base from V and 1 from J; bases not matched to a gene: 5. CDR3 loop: CASSLVAGQGSGNTIYF. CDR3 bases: TGTGCCAGCAGCTTAGTCGCGGGACAGGGATCTGGAAACACCATATATTTT.

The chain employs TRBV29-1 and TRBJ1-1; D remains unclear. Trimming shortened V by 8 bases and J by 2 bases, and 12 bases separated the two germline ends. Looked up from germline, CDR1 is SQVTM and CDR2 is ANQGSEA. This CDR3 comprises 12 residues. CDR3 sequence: CSHGEVNTEAFF. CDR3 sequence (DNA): TGCAGCCACGGAGAGGTTAACACTGAAGCTTTCTTT.

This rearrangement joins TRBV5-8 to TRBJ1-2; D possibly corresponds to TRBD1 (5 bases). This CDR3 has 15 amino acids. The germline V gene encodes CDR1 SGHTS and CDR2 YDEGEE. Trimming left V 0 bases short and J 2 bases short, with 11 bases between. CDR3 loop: CASSLGGTTNYGYTF. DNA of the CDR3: TGTGCCAGCAGCTTGGGGGGGACTACCAACTATGGCTACACCTTC. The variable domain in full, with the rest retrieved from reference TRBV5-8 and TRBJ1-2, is EAGVTQSPTHLIKTRGQQATLRCSPISGHTSVYWYQQALGLGLQFLLWYDEGEERNRGNFPPRFSGRQFPNYSSELNVNALELEDSALYLCASSLGGTTNYGYTFGSGTRLTVV.

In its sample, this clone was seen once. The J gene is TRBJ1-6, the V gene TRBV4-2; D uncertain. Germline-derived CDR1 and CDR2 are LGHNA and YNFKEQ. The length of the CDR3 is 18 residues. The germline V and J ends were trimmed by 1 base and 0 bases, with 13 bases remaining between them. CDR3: CASSQGVLLSSYNSPLHF. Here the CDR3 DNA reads TGTGCCAGCAGCCAAGGTGTGCTCCTTAGCTCCTATAATTCACCCCTCCACTTT.

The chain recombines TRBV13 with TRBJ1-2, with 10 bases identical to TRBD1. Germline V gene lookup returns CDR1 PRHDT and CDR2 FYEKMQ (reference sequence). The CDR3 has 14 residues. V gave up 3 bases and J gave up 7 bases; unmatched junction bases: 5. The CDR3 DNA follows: TGTGCCAGCAGCTTGGACAGGGGGTTCAGTGGCTACACCTTC. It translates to CASSLDRGFSGYTF.

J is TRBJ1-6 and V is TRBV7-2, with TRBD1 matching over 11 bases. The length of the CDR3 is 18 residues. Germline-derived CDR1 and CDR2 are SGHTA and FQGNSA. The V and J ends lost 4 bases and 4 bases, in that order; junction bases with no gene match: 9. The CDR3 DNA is TGTGCCAGCAGCTCTGAATGGACAGGGGGCTCTTATAATTCACCCCTCCACTTT. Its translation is CASSSEWTGGSYNSPLHF.

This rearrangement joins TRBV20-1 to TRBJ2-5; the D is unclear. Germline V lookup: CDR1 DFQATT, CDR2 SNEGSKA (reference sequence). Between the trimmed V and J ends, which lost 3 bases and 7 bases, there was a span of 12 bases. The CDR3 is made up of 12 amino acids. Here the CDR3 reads CSASPGSGTQYF. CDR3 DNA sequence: TGCAGTGCTAGTCCAGGTTCTGGGACCCAGTACTTC.

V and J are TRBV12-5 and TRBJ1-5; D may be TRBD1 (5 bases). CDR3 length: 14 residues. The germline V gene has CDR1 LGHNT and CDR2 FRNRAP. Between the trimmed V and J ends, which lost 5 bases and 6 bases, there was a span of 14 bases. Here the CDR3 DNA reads TGTGCTAGTGGTCCCGGAGGGGTCGTTCAGCCCCAGCATTTT. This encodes CASGPGGVVQPQHF.

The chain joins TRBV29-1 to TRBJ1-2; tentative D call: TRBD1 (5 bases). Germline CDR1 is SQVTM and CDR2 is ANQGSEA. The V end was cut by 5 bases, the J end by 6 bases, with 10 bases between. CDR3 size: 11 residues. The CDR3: CSVPGGHGYTF. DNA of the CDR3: TGCAGCGTTCCGGGGGGACATGGCTACACCTTC.

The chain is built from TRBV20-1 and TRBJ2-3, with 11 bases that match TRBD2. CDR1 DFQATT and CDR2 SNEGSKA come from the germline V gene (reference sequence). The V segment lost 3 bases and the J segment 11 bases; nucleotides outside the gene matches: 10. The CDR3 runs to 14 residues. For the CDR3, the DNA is TGCAGTGCTAGTTTTAGCGGGGGGGACCTGGGGCAGTATTTT. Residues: CSASFSGGDLGQYF.